This is a list of T cell receptor beta chains from one sample in a study of T-cell memory formation after mild COVID-19. TCRdb recomputed calls from the 5' RACE reads with MiXCR, one row per CDR3 protein. The sample carries around 450,000 distinct CDR3 sequences, 20% to 25% recorded once. Sequenced input: PBMCs or a T cell subset sorted from them (not recorded which). The receptors derive from an adult woman who had mild COVID-19 (a few samples of this study predate the infection). Cell type and time point are not known. Each CDR3 is given with its conserved first and last residue. D genes are given only for firm matches. Clone size, where shown, is once, few, many, or a class for clones that have expanded.

CDR3 length | clone size | J gene | V gene | D gene | CDR3 protein | CDR3 DNA
14 | few | TRBJ1-5 | TRBV27 | . | CASSFLGQGQPQHF | TGTGCCAGCAGTTTCCTCGGACAAGGTCAGCCCCAGCATTTT
17 | few | TRBJ2-3 | TRBV7-9 | TRBD2 | CASSPMGLAGITDTQYF | TGTGCCAGCAGCCCGATGGGCCTAGCGGGTATAACAGATACGCAGTATTTT
15 | few | TRBJ2-3 | TRBV30 | . | CAWSAGSGYTDTQYF | TGTGCCTGGAGCGCCGGTAGCGGATACACAGATACGCAGTATTTT
15 | few | TRBJ2-5 | TRBV7-9 | TRBD2 | CASSRDGAGPETQYF | TGTGCCAGCAGTAGAGACGGAGCGGGGCCAGAGACCCAGTACTTC
15 | . | TRBJ2-2 | TRBV7-9 | . | CASSSGLRDTGELFF | TGTGCCAGCAGCTCGGGGCTACGAGACACCGGGGAGCTGTTTTTT
13 | few | TRBJ2-7 | TRBV6-5 | . | CASSHPATYEQYF | TGTGCCAGCAGCCACCCGGCCACCTACGAGCAGTACTTC
14 | few | TRBJ1-4 | TRBV23-1 | . | CASSTSNFNEKLFF | TGCGCCAGCAGTACCTCTAACTTTAATGAAAAACTGTTTTTT
13 | . | TRBJ2-7 | TRBV30 | TRBD1 | CAWSRDRGGEQYF | TGTGCCTGGAGTCGGGACAGGGGAGGCGAGCAGTACTTC
12 | . | TRBJ2-5 | TRBV7-9 | . | CASSPAEETQYF | TGTGCCAGCAGCCCTGCCGAAGAGACCCAGTACTTC
18 | . | TRBJ1-6 | TRBV5-1 | . | CASSPLNSVGVQNSPLHF | TGCGCCAGCAGCCCACTCAACTCCGTCGGGGTTCAGAATTCACCCCTCCACTTT
18 | few | TRBJ1-4 | TRBV4-1 | . | CASSQDSLGPRSWEKLFF | TGCGCCAGCAGCCAAGACTCCCTTGGACCGAGGAGTTGGGAAAAACTGTTTTTT
16 | . | TRBJ2-7 | TRBV9 | . | CASSVSGGLSSYEQYF | TGTGCCAGCAGCGTATCAGGGGGGTTAAGCTCCTACGAGCAGTACTTC
15 | . | TRBJ2-7 | TRBV29-1 | . | CSVATGTDIYYEQYF | TGCAGCGTGGCGACCGGGACGGACATTTACTACGAGCAGTACTTC
15 | few | TRBJ2-1 | TRBV15 | . | CATSRRRGGLNEQFF | TGTGCCACCAGCCGCCGGAGGGGGGGCCTCAATGAGCAGTTCTTC
19 | . | TRBJ2-3 | TRBV20-1 | . | CSASAALGRRIHITDTQYF | TGCAGTGCTAGCGCCGCCCTGGGTCGAAGGATACACATAACAGATACGCAGTATTTT
13 | . | TRBJ2-2 | TRBV7-2 | . | CASSPFGDGELFF | TGTGCCAGCAGCCCTTTCGGAGACGGGGAGCTGTTTTTT
16 | few | TRBJ1-5 | TRBV12-3/TRBV12-4 | . | CASSSTRLRGNQPQHF | TGTGCCAGCAGTTCGACCCGTTTGCGAGGCAATCAGCCCCAGCATTTT
15 | once | TRBJ2-7 | TRBV18 | TRBD1 | CASSPLGQGAYEQYF | TGTGCCAGCTCACCACTGGGACAGGGGGCGTACGAGCAGTACTTC
14 | few | TRBJ2-2 | TRBV12-3/TRBV12-4 | TRBD1 | CANKGGQYTGELFF | TGTGCCAACAAAGGGGGACAGTACACCGGGGAGCTGTTTTTT
18 | . | TRBJ2-2 | TRBV9 | . | CASSASPFDWTNTGELFF | TGTGCCAGCAGCGCGAGCCCATTCGACTGGACCAACACCGGGGAGCTGTTTTTT
12 | . | TRBJ2-2 | TRBV29-1 | . | CSVSREPGELFF | TGCAGCGTTAGCAGGGAACCCGGGGAGCTGTTTTTT
15 | . | TRBJ2-1 | TRBV5-1 | TRBD1 | CASSRQGGTYNEQFF | TGCGCCAGCAGCCGACAGGGGGGGACCTACAATGAGCAGTTCTTC
16 | . | TRBJ2-1 | TRBV7-9 | TRBD1 | CASSFAGTGTYNEQFF | TGTGCCAGCAGCTTCGCCGGGACAGGGACCTACAATGAGCAGTTCTTC
15 | many | TRBJ2-3 | TRBV27 | . | CASSPRQGNTDTQYF | TGTGCCAGCAGTCCAAGGCAGGGAAACACAGATACGCAGTATTTT
13 | . | TRBJ2-7 | TRBV12-3/TRBV12-4 | TRBD2 | CASSRTSGTGQYF | TGTGCCAGCAGCCGGACTAGCGGGACAGGGCAGTACTTC
14 | . | TRBJ2-5 | TRBV30 | . | CAWSPWGFQETQYF | TGTGCCTGGAGTCCCTGGGGCTTTCAAGAGACCCAGTACTTC
13 | . | TRBJ2-3 | TRBV5-6 | TRBD1 | CASSSGTGDTQYF | TGTGCCAGCAGCTCTGGGACAGGAGATACGCAGTATTTT
15 | many | TRBJ1-1 | TRBV4-2 | TRBD1 | CASSQPDRGFTEAFF | TGTGCCAGCAGCCAACCGGACAGGGGTTTCACTGAAGCTTTCTTT
14 | . | TRBJ2-1 | TRBV4-1 | . | CASSQDWTTNEQFF | TGCGCCAGCAGCCAAGATTGGACTACCAATGAGCAGTTCTTC
13 | . | TRBJ1-1 | TRBV6-2/TRBV6-3 | . | CATKRGANTEAFF | TGTGCCACTAAGAGAGGAGCGAACACTGAAGCTTTCTTT
14 | . | TRBJ1-4 | TRBV7-6 | TRBD1 | CASSPTGVEEKLFF | TGTGCCAGCAGCCCGACAGGGGTGGAGGAAAAACTGTTTTTT
13 | . | TRBJ2-3 | TRBV20-1 | TRBD2 | CIAGGGGTDTQYF | TGCATCGCGGGCGGGGGGGGCACAGATACGCAGTATTTT
16 | . | TRBJ2-6 | TRBV6-4 | TRBD1 | CASSRDRVAGANVLTF | TGTGCCAGCAGCAGGGACAGGGTTGCTGGGGCCAACGTCCTGACTTTC
14 | . | TRBJ2-1 | TRBV7-9 | TRBD2 | CASREGLAGEMQFF | TGTGCCAGCAGGGAGGGACTAGCGGGGGAGATGCAGTTCTTC
13 | . | TRBJ2-7 | TRBV5-1 | . | CASSYSSGYEQYF | TGCGCCAGCAGCTACTCATCTGGGTACGAGCAGTACTTC
15 | . | TRBJ2-1 | TRBV6-1 | . | CASSPARGGYNEQFF | TGTGCCAGCAGCCCCGCCAGGGGGGGCTACAATGAGCAGTTCTTC
16 | . | TRBJ1-1 | TRBV7-8 | TRBD1 | CASSLAPQGVNTEAFF | TGTGCCAGCAGCTTAGCCCCACAGGGGGTGAACACTGAAGCTTTCTTT
12 | . | TRBJ1-1 | TRBV7-3 | . | CASGGTNTEAFF | TGTGCCAGCGGGGGGACGAACACTGAAGCTTTCTTT
14 | . | TRBJ2-7 | TRBV5-6 | . | CASSPILPVDEQYF | TGTGCCAGCAGCCCCATACTCCCCGTCGACGAGCAGTACTTC
15 | few | TRBJ1-2 | TRBV7-9 | TRBD1 | CASSLVVQGAYGYTF | TGTGCCAGCAGCCTTGTAGTCCAGGGGGCCTATGGCTACACCTTC
15 | . | TRBJ2-7 | TRBV5-1 | TRBD2 | CASSGYSGPSYEQYF | TGCGCCAGCAGCGGTTATAGCGGGCCTTCCTACGAGCAGTACTTC
16 | few | TRBJ2-5 | TRBV2 | TRBD2 | CASRSGDLAGGETQYF | TGTGCCAGCAGATCAGGGGACCTAGCGGGGGGTGAGACCCAGTACTTC